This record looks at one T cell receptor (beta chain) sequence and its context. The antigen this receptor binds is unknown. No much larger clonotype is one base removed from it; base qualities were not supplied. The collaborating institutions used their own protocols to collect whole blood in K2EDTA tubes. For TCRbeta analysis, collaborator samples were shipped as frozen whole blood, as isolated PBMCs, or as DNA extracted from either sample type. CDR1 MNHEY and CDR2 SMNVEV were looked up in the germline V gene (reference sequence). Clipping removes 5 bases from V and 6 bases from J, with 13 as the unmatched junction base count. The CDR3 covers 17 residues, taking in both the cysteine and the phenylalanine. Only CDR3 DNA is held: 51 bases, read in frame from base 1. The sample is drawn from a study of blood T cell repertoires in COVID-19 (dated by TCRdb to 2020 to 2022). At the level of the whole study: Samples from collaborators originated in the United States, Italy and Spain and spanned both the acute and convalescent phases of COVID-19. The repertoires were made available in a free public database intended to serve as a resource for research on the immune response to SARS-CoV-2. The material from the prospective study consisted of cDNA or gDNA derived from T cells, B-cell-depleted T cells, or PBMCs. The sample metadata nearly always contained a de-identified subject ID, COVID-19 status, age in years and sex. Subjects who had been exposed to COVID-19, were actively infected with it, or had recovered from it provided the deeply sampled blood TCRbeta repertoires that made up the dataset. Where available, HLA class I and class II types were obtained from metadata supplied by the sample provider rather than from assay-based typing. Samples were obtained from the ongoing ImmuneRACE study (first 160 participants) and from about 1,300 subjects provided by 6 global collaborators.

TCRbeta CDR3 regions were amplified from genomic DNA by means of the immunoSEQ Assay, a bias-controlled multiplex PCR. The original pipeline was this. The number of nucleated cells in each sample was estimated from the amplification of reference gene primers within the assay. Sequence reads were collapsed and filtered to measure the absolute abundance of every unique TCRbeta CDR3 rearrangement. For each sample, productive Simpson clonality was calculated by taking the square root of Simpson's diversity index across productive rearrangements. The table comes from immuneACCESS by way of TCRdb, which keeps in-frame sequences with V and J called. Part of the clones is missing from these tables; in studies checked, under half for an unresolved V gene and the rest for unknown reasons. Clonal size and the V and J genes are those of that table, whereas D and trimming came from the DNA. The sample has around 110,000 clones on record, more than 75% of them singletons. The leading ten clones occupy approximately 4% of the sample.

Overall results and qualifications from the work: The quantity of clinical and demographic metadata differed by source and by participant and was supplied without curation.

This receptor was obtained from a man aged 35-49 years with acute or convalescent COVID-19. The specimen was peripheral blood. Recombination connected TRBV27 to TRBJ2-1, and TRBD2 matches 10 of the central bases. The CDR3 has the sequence CASSTRTSGNLANEQFF. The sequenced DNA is TGTGCCAGCAGTACCCGGACTAGCGGTAACCTTGCCAATGAGCAGTTCTTC.